The TCR beta chain under discussion was sequenced for a study of T cell repertoires in aging, cancer and after chemotherapy. Study in general: Clear clonal overlap appeared across healthy donor samples taken over several months to years.

CDR3 length: 12 amino acids. The V and J ends lost 4 bases and 7 bases respectively, with 10 bases between them. From germline, CDR1 is SGHAT and CDR2 FQNNGV. Overall study results and limits: Untreated cancer patients had significantly lower blood TCR diversity than age-matched healthy donors.

This clonotype occurred a few times. Its antigen remains unidentified. Rearranged V-D-J TRB sequences were amplified with a mixed TRB-A/B primer pool. MiXCR, applied by TCRdb to the multiplex PCR reads, yields one record per CDR3 protein. The sample holds fewer than 4,500 distinct CDR3 sequences, about 29% seen once. TCR beta rearrangements were amplified from peripheral blood genomic DNA. The clonotype originates from a human donor in good health. V gene TRBV11-2 combines with J gene TRBJ2-5; no firm D call. The sequenced sample consisted of blood. CDR3 coding DNA: TGTGCCAGCAGCTCAACTTGGGTGACCCAGTACTTC. This encodes CASSSTWVTQYF.